This T cell receptor (beta chain) was found in a study of cytomegalovirus exposure and HLA in healthy donors (dated by TCRdb to between 2016 and 2019). Study-wide context: An earlier analysis of some 550 of the donors reported 250 to 300 Gb of sequence data and approximately 110 million unique TCR beta sequences from roughly 180 million T cells. About 280 gigabases of sequencing data and tens of millions of unique TCR sequences were included in an early release covering several hundred HLA-typed donors. Of the roughly 400 genotyped donors, more than 75% were placed in the genetic ancestry cluster associated with self-reported Caucasian donors. The study aimed to test whether cataloging public T cell receptors could reveal signatures of past pathogen exposure. The study used immunosequencing to profile the T cell repertoires of under 700 subjects and linked those repertoires to cytomegalovirus serostatus. In addition to the first cohort of 500 to 850 subjects, a separate validation cohort of over 90 different subjects was used. The study combined high-throughput TCR immunosequencing, statistical association of individual TCRs with disease status, and machine learning to predict cytomegalovirus infection status. A later analysis re-analyzed previously published TCR beta repertoires from about 730 donors and added high-resolution HLA genotyping to study TCR occurrence patterns. Rather than drawing on any new phenotypic data, the later analysis identified candidate immune exposures from TCR beta sequences and the way those sequences occurred across donors. In an earlier analysis of roughly 600 of the donors, high-throughput TCR beta sequencing was used to judge whether each TCR beta V gene segment behaved as functional or pseudogenic. Alongside the repertoire data, information on donor age, sex, ethnicity and CMV serostatus was compiled. A later genetic analysis used genome-wide SNP genotypes for about 55% of the 666 donors, treating that subset as a discovery cohort. All discovery cohort repertoires had been generated using a single sequencing platform. Both class I and class II loci were covered by HLA typing, at four-digit resolution. Typing coverage differed by locus: A, B, C, DRB1 and DQB1 were typed in roughly 620-630 donors, DQA1 in approximately 520, DPA1 in around 600, and DPB1 in roughly 470. About five DR-DQ haplotypes were handled as single units for association and clustering because linkage in the cohort was strong. Among roughly 400 genotyped donors of the cohort, an average of approximately 240,000 unique TCR beta nucleotide sequences were sequenced per donor, roughly 20% of them non-productive. General study outcomes and caveats: This cohort had only TCR beta chains sequenced, and the lack of alpha or paired-chain data limited which features could be detected. A later genetic analysis associated a missense DCLRE1C variant with V-gene and J-gene trimming of TCR beta chains, and an independent cohort replicated the association. A further reported finding was that TCR beta sequences accurately predicted the HLA-A and HLA-B alleles for most subjects in the first cohort. According to a later genetic analysis, donors in an Asian-associated ancestry cluster had fewer N-insertions in productive TCRs than the approximately 700-donor mean. Presence/absence analyses assumed roughly uniform sequencing depth across donors, an assumption that may not hold. In an earlier analysis of a few hundred of the donors, most TCR beta V segments were observed in productive rearrangements about 87% or about 30% of the time, broadly matching IMGT annotations. A later analysis associated about 16,000 TCR beta sequences with specific HLA alleles at a false discovery rate of 0.05. According to a later analysis, most CMV-associated TCR beta chains appeared to be HLA-restricted, and the HLA associations seemed to be driven largely by CMV exposure. Linkage disequilibrium might explain the correlated functional status among segregating V segments, but an unknown experimental factor could not be ruled out. In a later analysis, the rate of TCR association differed among HLA loci, with DRB1 alleles having the most associated TCRs and HLA-C alleles having the fewest. The authors suggested that the approach could potentially be generalized to other disease states and immunological phenotypes. According to a later analysis, parvovirus B19, influenza, CMV and Epstein-Barr virus appeared linked to several top co-occurrence clusters. In the study, around 150 TCR beta chains were listed as associated with cytomegalovirus. A later analysis found that HLA-associated TCR beta chains were more clonally expanded and had lower generation probabilities than equally common non-associated chains. Because counts were too low, 15 or so rarely observed V segments, including chromosome 9 orphons, were excluded from the earlier analysis of several hundred of the donors. Assigning TCR associations to individual alleles was difficult when HLA alleles, especially DR and DQ, strongly co-occurred. Because the 87-base-pair reads could not distinguish some IMGT-functional V segments, including TRBV6-2 and TRBV6-3, those segments were excluded. The only immune exposure information available for the cohort was CMV serostatus. A few of the identified cytomegalovirus-associated TCR beta chains were confirmed in vitro to be specific for cytomegalovirus antigens. A cluster of highly shared sequence variants was judged likely to be a technical artifact of the sequencing pipeline. Across donors, most TCR sequences were observed very rarely, whereas some public TCRs were present in many individuals. HLA typing was unavailable for some donors at each locus, so association tests used only the typed subset. The classifier was reported to diagnose cytomegalovirus status with high specificity and sensitivity in both the original cohort and the validation cohort.

Germline trimming: 2 bases from V, 7 bases from J; junction bases outside gene matches: 8. The germline V gene gives CDR1 as ENHRY and CDR2 as SYGVKD. Taken from cysteine to phenylalanine, the CDR3 has 16 residues. Only the CDR3 portion is preserved as DNA: 48 bases, with reading frame beginning at the first base. As to this clone: No cognate antigen has been identified for it. Base qualities are not at hand, and no much larger clone is one base apart.

In total, 630 or so healthy bone marrow donors made up the cohort. All cohort members were sampled while nominally healthy, although unrecorded immune exposures were likely present. CMV serostatus was positive for 250 to 300 and negative for about 50% of the roughly 670 cohort members, and was not recorded for this donor. A peripheral blood sample was provided by each donor, and peripheral blood mononuclear cells were used for TCR beta sequencing. Genomic DNA extraction from the blood cell samples was performed with the Qiagen DNeasy Blood Extraction Kit. Receptors were amplified or captured by the immunoSEQ multiplex PCR assay. A mixture of 60 forward primers for TCR Vbeta segments and 13 reverse primers for TCR Jbeta segments was used in the multiplex PCR. The CDR3 region of rearranged TCR beta genes was amplified from genomic DNA with a multiplex PCR assay. On the Illumina HiSeq System, the amplified TCR beta libraries were sequenced as 87-base-pair reads. The published analysis was carried out like this. A later analysis tallied 75 million to 85 million unique TCR beta chains across the 640 or so repertoires, and about 12 million of those chains were shared by two or more donors. A nearest-neighbor algorithm error-corrected the raw reads and collapsed the reads into unique sequences, merging closely related sequences to remove PCR and sequencing errors. V, D and J gene segments were assigned by aligning CDR3 sequences to IMGT reference sequences. Each retained sequence needed at least a six-nucleotide match to both a V gene segment and a J gene segment. A rearrangement was called productive if the CDR3 had no stop codons and remained in frame with V and J, and every other rearrangement was called non-productive. CDR3 was defined by IMGT convention, running from the second conserved V-encoded cysteine to the conserved J-encoded phenylalanine. In an earlier analysis of 550 to 650 of the donors, sequences lacking an unambiguous match to a single V gene segment were excluded. An earlier analysis of some 500 of the donors classified V segments as functional when productive rearrangements were above 56.7% and as segregating when the standard deviation between donors was above 5%. A statistical classification framework was built to diagnose cytomegalovirus status from the catalog of TCR beta chain sequences. V and J gene assignment, in a later analysis, came from comparing TCR nucleotide sequences with IMGT/GENE-DB human TR gene sequences. In a later analysis, CDR3 sequences and most-parsimonious VDJ recombination scenarios were assigned using the TCRdist pipeline. In a later analysis, every TCR beta chain was defined by the combination of its CDR3 amino acid sequence and its V-gene family, and reads without a unique V-gene family were dropped. To address suspected cross-contamination and a sequencing artifact, a later analysis removed 592 highly shared, low-generation-probability nucleotide sequences. In a later analysis, a clonal expansion index for each public chain was calculated from normalized within-repertoire ranks of inferred template counts. Generation probabilities in a later analysis came from a VDJ recombination model fitted to out-of-frame rearrangements, and those results were checked against IGoR. Hypergeometric tests were used in a later analysis to score TCR-TCR, TCR-HLA and TCR-CMV co-occurrence, with a repertoire-size bias correction applied to the TCR pairs. False discovery rates were estimated in a later analysis by permuting HLA or CMV assignments 20 times. A later analysis grouped co-occurring TCRs with DBSCAN, adding TCRdist sequence similarity when clustering within HLA-allele-positive subsets. Co-occurrence clustering excluded repertoires with fewer than 30,000 or more than 120,000 public chains, plus five with anomalous nucleotide sharing. The table was pulled from immuneACCESS by TCRdb, which kept in-frame rearrangements only. Such tables lose some clones; where checked, under half of the loss comes from unresolved V genes, and the rest has no known cause. V, J and clone size reflect that table, while D and trimming were determined from the DNA. Counted in this sample were 150,000 to 200,000 clones; approximately 79% of them appeared once. Roughly 1.9% of the sample is in the top ten clones.

The receptor was isolated from a human donor in good health. Sequencing used PBMCs. The receptor chain draws on TRBV10-3 and TRBJ2-2, with TRBD1 identical over 9 junction bases. The DNA sequence follows: TGTGCCATCAGTGAGAATGCACAGGGGGCGGGCGGGGAGCTGTTTTTT. This sequence encodes CAISENAQGAGGELFF.